Below, one T cell receptor (beta chain) is given with its context. This clonotype showed up many times. Its specific antigen is unknown. No qualities accompany the bases; no much larger clone lies one base away. The entry originates in a study of T cells in Graves' hyperthyroidism and ophthalmopathy (dated by TCRdb to about 2019). At the level of the whole study: Peripheral blood samples were taken at initial diagnosis, before any treatment was given. To identify TCR V-J signatures that set the groups apart, the researchers used a discovery cohort of about a hundred patients, made up of some 41 with Graves' ophthalmopathy and some 58 with stable Graves' hyperthyroidism. Prospective prediction of ophthalmopathy was tested in an independent validation cohort consisting of some 18 hyperthyroidism patients and around 17 patients who later progressed to ophthalmopathy. For training and testing, the 100 or so patients in the discovery cohort were randomly divided in a 7:3 ratio. The study also compared thyroid tissue and blood T-cell repertoires from roughly six Graves' hyperthyroidism patients. Once sampling was done, hyperthyroidism patients were given methimazole at a starting dose of 30 mg daily, whereas ophthalmopathy patients were given high-dose intravenous methylprednisolone. TCR Vbeta CDR3 sequencing of roughly 140 peripheral blood samples (approximately 44 ophthalmopathy, 75 to 85 hyperthyroidism and roughly 17 progressor patients) is reported in the paper. Points the paper makes about the study in general: Most expanded thyroid clonotypes (frequency above 0.001) were also found in blood, which suggests that blood repertoires may mirror thyroid immune responses. During validation, the model predicted progression to ophthalmopathy a median of approximately 6.5 months ahead of onset, with around 71% sensitivity and 72.22% specificity. No statistical method was used to fix the sample size in advance, and group allocation was not hidden from the investigators. A 13 V-J signature model separated ophthalmopathy from stable hyperthyroidism, with roughly 88% sensitivity and around 84% specificity in cross-validation and 80%/75% in testing.

The TCR beta CDR3 regions were amplified from the RNA transcripts. A first-round RT-PCR of the TCR CDR3 used the HTBI primer set with the Qiagen OneStep RT-PCR kit. Libraries were constructed in a second round of multiplex PCR, after which size selection and purification were performed. Paired-end sequencing of the libraries was performed with 100 bp reads on an Illumina HiSeq2000. Per the source publication's procedure: SOAPnuke was used to process the raw data, removing reads that contained adapters or uncalled bases, had a mean Phred below 15, or lacked an exact match to the constant primer or identifier. High-quality paired reads were merged with COPE v1.2.5, and unique nucleotide sequences were defined as clonotypes. Clonotypes were aligned to IMGT TRBV, TRBD and TRBJ reference segments using MiTCR v1.1. The analysis was restricted to V-J combinations with a frequency above 0.0001, which together covered about 99% of the repertoires. The TCS score was defined as F50 (clonal expansion) divided by E x V (chaos), with BLOSUM62-based TCRdist calculated between CDR3 peptides within each V-J. Welch's t-statistics and random forest reduced around 550 V-J features to 13, which were used in a naive Bayes classifier (R e1071). Starting from the raw public reads, TCRdb applied fastp trimming at Q25, assembled clones with MiXCR and retained in-frame beta chains. Rows with one shared CDR3 protein collapse into an entry with the most common genes and DNA. TCRdb, rather than the study authors, made the V and J calls. This sample gives under 450,000 distinct CDR3 sequences in total; more than 15% of them show up just once. Clones ranked in the top ten supply about 7.7% of the sample.

The germline V gene specifies SGHTA as CDR1 and FQGNSA as CDR2. The CDR3, cysteine through phenylalanine, is 16 amino acids long. Only CDR3 DNA is held: 48 bases, read in frame from base 1. V was cut back by 1 base and J by 2 bases, leaving a gap of 15 bases between them. A patient counted as having stable Graves' hyperthyroidism if no progression to ophthalmopathy occurred over 18 months of follow-up. Hyperthyroidism patients were newly diagnosed, with disease duration under 2 months, and aged 18 to 65 years. The study excluded patients with uncontrolled infections, other autoimmune diseases, pregnancy or lactation. Diagnoses were based on clinical symptoms, serum thyroxine and TRAb, thyroid ultrasound and orbital computed tomography. PBMCs were isolated from 7.5 to 10 ml of fresh peripheral blood by Ficoll-Paque density gradient centrifugation. Total RNA was extracted with Trizol reagent, and quality was checked on an Agilent 2100 Bioanalyzer.

The sequenced material came from blood. This sequence originates from a woman younger than 30 with Graves' hyperthyroidism. Recombination linked TRBV7-2 to TRBJ2-7; the D gene cannot be named for sure. The CDR3 region: CASSLGLHSLPYEQYF. The nucleotides are TGTGCCAGCAGCTTAGGACTCCATTCACTACCCTACGAGCAGTACTTC.